This TCR beta chain was documented in a study of regulatory T cells in long-lasting Graves disease. Assembly of TCR beta libraries relied on iRepertoire HTBI primers together with Arm-PCR of CDR3 regions. TCRdb analysed the multiplex PCR reads with MiXCR anew, one entry per CDR3 protein. The top ten clones hold 14% of a sample with roughly 400,000 distinct CDR3 sequences, under 25% of them seen once. Time point reported: persistent/refractory GD, antithyroid drugs over 5 years with positive TRAb. PBMC-derived RNA was used for the TCR library. V lost 7 bases, J lost 0 bases, and 7 bases lay in between. The CDR3 is 12 amino acids. Germline V gene sequence: CDR1 MGHDK, CDR2 SYGVNS. Only a few counts were recorded for this clonotype.

The V and J genes are TRBV25-1 and TRBJ2-7; D uncertain. This receptor was taken from a female donor with Graves disease. The sample was peripheral blood mononuclear cells (PBMCs), taken when the disease was refractory, from a patient treated with antithyroid drugs. As DNA, the CDR3 is TGTGCCAGCAAGGGCAACTCCTACGAGCAGTACTTC. Protein: CASKGNSYEQYF.